What follows are 24 T cell receptor beta chains derived from one specimen sequenced in a study of blood T cell repertoires in COVID-19. Using immunoSEQ multiplex PCR, the repertoire was profiled, and TCRdb retains in-frame clones only, with some absent. This sample has 150,000 to 200,000 clones; over 75% occur once, and the top ten carry about 6.5%. The specimen sequenced was peripheral blood. Source of these receptors: a man aged 70 or older with active or convalescent COVID-19.

The chain employs TRBV18 and TRBJ1-5; D is possibly TRBD1 (5 bases). Germline V gives CDR1 KGHSH, CDR2 LQKENI. The V end was cut by 0 bases, the J end by 2 bases, with 14 bases between. The length of the CDR3 is 17 residues. This CDR3 is CASSPPAGRGGNQPQHF. The CDR3 nucleotides read TGTGCCAGCTCACCACCGGCGGGAAGGGGCGGCAATCAGCCCCAGCATTTT. The full variable domain, with the rest looked up from reference TRBV18 and TRBJ1-5, is NAGVMQNPRHLVRRRGQEARLRCSPMKGHSHVYWYRQLPEEGLKFMVYLQKENIIDESGMPKERFSAEFPKEGPSILRIQQVVRGDSAAYFCASSPPAGRGGNQPQHFGDGTRLSIL.

The rearrangement joins TRBV5-1 to TRBJ1-1; D might be TRBD1 (6 bases). Germline CDR1 is SGHRS and CDR2 is YFSETQ. The length of the CDR3 is 14 residues. With 5 bases removed from V and 2 bases from J, the gap between germline ends came to 13 bases. CDR3: CASSMRGGNTEAFF. The CDR3 DNA follows: TGCGCCAGCAGTATGAGGGGGGGAAACACTGAAGCTTTCTTT.

The rearrangement links TRBV5-1 to TRBJ2-2; 7 bases line up with TRBD1. J lost 4 bases, V lost 4 bases, and 7 bases had no gene match. The V gene's germline CDR1 is SGHRS and CDR2 YFSETQ. The CDR3 is made up of 15 amino acids. CDR3 DNA: TGCGCCAGCAGCCCCTGGGGACAGACCACCGGGGAGCTGTTTTTT. Its protein product is CASSPWGQTTGELFF.

The genes are TRBV28 and TRBJ1-5, with TRBD1 matching 7 bases. The trim removed 8 bases at V and 6 bases at J, leaving 13 bases unmatched. Germline assignment: CDR1 MDHEN and CDR2 SYDVKM. CDR3 length equals 15 residues. The CDR3 here is CASGQAGRGVQPQHF. The CDR3 DNA follows: TGTGCCAGCGGCCAGGCGGGCAGGGGGGTTCAGCCCCAGCATTTT.

The rearrangement joins TRBV12-3 or TRBV12-4 to TRBJ2-1; 8 positions match TRBD2. The CDR3 contains 12 residues. Trimming at V came to 5 bases and at J to 9 bases, leaving 3 bases not matched to a gene. CDR3 amino acids: CASSAGGIEQFF. DNA of the CDR3: TGTGCCAGCAGTGCGGGGGGCATTGAGCAGTTCTTC.

The chain has TRBV7-8 and TRBJ1-5; D perhaps matches TRBD1 (5 bases). Germline loops: CDR1 SGHVS, CDR2 FQNEAQ. The V end was cut by 3 bases, the J end by 4 bases, with 10 bases between. CDR3 size: 14 residues. The CDR3 sequence is CASSFPGPNQPQHF. The CDR3 DNA reads as TGTGCCAGCAGCTTCCCAGGGCCGAATCAGCCCCAGCATTTT.

This clone was detected only once. Possible read error: a much larger clone is one base away. The same CDR3 can be traced to other DNA sequences in this sample. The rearrangement joins TRBV30 to TRBJ1-5; D perhaps matches TRBD1 (5 bases). This CDR3 is 14 amino acids long. The V gene lost 0 bases and the J gene lost 2 bases, with 8 bases spanning the gap. CDR1 is GTSNPN and CDR2 is SVGIG in the germline V gene (reference sequence). The CDR3 is CAWSVWGGNQPQHF. Here the CDR3 DNA reads TGTGCCTGGAGTGTATGGGGGGGCAATCAGCCCCAGCATTTT.

The gene calls are TRBV6-1 and TRBJ1-1; D gene unclear. This CDR3 is built from 12 residues. Germline V gene data show CDR1 as MNHNS and CDR2 as SASEGT. With 1 base removed from V and 8 bases from J, the gap between germline ends came to 8 bases. CDR3 nucleotides: TGTGCCAGCAGTGAAGAAAGGCGGGAAGCTTTCTTT. It encodes CASSEERREAFF.

V is TRBV5-1 and J is TRBJ2-2; no reliable D call. V was cut by 1 base and J by 0 bases, with 10 bases left in between. Germline assignment: CDR1 SGHRS and CDR2 YFSETQ. The CDR3 has 16 residues. The CDR3 coding sequence is TGCGCCAGCAGCTTGATCCCAGGAACGAACACCGGGGAGCTGTTTTTT. Amino acids: CASSLIPGTNTGELFF.

The sample holds one count of this clone. The V and J genes are TRBV4-2 and TRBJ2-2; TRBD1 matches 8 bases. The CDR3 covers 16 residues. The V gene's germline CDR1 is LGHNA and CDR2 YNFKEQ. The V gene end was trimmed by 5 bases and the J gene end by 1 base; junction bases not matched to a gene: 6. The CDR3 DNA follows: TGTGCCAGCAGCTCATCCGGGACAGGGAACACCGGGGAGCTGTTTTTT. It yields the protein CASSSSGTGNTGELFF.

The chain couples TRBV5-1 to TRBJ1-1; D is perhaps TRBD1 (6 bases). This CDR3 is 14 amino acids long. Germline V gene lookup returns CDR1 SGHRS and CDR2 YFSETQ. The V gene lost 4 bases and the J gene lost 5 bases, with 15 bases spanning the gap. CDR3 DNA sequence: TGCGCCAGCAGCCCGACTCCTGGGACAACTGAAGCTTTCTTT. It encodes CASSPTPGTTEAFF.

The rearrangement joins TRBV6-5 to TRBJ1-5; D remains unclear. The CDR3 is made up of 14 amino acids. Germline V gene sequence: CDR1 MNHEY, CDR2 SVGAGI. V lost 6 bases to trimming and J lost 5 bases, with 14 bases between them. This CDR3 is CASSPTLRDQPQHF. CDR3 DNA sequence: TGTGCCAGCAGCCCGACCCTGAGGGATCAGCCCCAGCATTTT.

This clone is a singleton in its sample. The genes are TRBV15 and TRBJ1-1; 9 bases match TRBD1. This CDR3 is built from 15 residues. Germline V gene lookup returns CDR1 LNHNV and CDR2 YYDKDF (reference sequence). Germline trimming cut 3 bases from V and 1 base from J; bases unmatched to any gene: 3. CDR3 DNA sequence: TGTGCCACCAGCAGCTACAGGGGGCAGAACACTGAAGCTTTCTTT. Its protein is CATSSYRGQNTEAFF.

The rearrangement uses TRBV6-2 or TRBV6-3 and TRBJ1-5; a possible D gene is TRBD1 (5 bases). Germline loops: CDR1 MNHEY, CDR2 SVGEGT. The CDR3 runs 18 residues. V was pared by 0 bases and J by 4 bases, with 19 bases between. The CDR3 DNA is TGTGCCAGCAGTTACTCGGGGGGGATATTTAGTGGGAATCAGCCCCAGCATTTT. Translating it yields CASSYSGGIFSGNQPQHF.

The V call is TRBV4-1, the J call TRBJ2-3; maybe TRBD1 (5 bases). Trimming cost V 0 bases and J 4 bases, with 14 bases left between them. CDR3 length: 16 amino acids. In germline, CDR1 is MGHRA, CDR2 YSYEKL. Written as DNA, the CDR3 is TGCGCCAGCAGCCAAGACAAGGCAGGGTTTCCAGATACGCAGTATTTT. Encoded protein: CASSQDKAGFPDTQYF.

The CDR3 DNA follows: TGTGCCAGCAGCTTGGGCGGATCAAGCACAGATACGCAGTATTTT. This gives the protein CASSLGGSSTDTQYF. The rearrangement links TRBV5-4 to TRBJ2-3; the D is unclear. There are 15 residues in the CDR3. Trimming removed 0 bases at V and 0 bases at J, with 8 bases between. Looked up from germline, CDR1 is SGHNT and CDR2 is YYREEE (reference sequence).

The CDR3 sequence is CASSSTSGGSSGANVLTF. CDR3 DNA: TGTGCCAGCAGCTCAACTAGCGGGGGGAGCTCTGGGGCCAACGTCCTGACTTTC. This chain links TRBV7-2 with TRBJ2-6; 12 bases fit TRBD2. J lost 0 bases, V lost 4 bases, and 4 bases had no gene match. CDR1 and CDR2 (germline): SGHTA, FQGNSA. The CDR3 extends over 18 amino acids. Full variable domain (missing parts from reference TRBV7-2 and TRBJ2-6): GAGVSQSPSNKVTEKGKDVELRCDPISGHTALYWYRQSLGQGLEFLIYFQGNSAPDKSGLPSDRFSAERTGGSVSTLTIQRTQQEDSAVYLCASSSTSGGSSGANVLTFGAGSRLTVL.

The chain uses TRBV18 and TRBJ1-1; D is unclear. V was clipped by 6 bases and J by 1 base, with 9 bases between them. There are 13 residues in the CDR3. Germline V gene lookup returns CDR1 KGHSH and CDR2 LQKENI. The CDR3 bases are TGTGCCAGCTCCGGCAGCGCGAACACTGAAGCTTTCTTT. Residues: CASSGSANTEAFF.

V gene TRBV9 combines with J gene TRBJ2-1, with D possibly matching TRBD2 (6 bases). With 2 bases removed from V and 1 base from J, the gap between germline ends came to 7 bases. Germline V gene lookup returns CDR1 SGDLS and CDR2 YYNGEE. CDR3 length equals 14 residues. CDR3 sequence (DNA): TGTGCCAGCAGCGTTGGGGGGTCCTACAATGAGCAGTTCTTC. Translating gives CASSVGGSYNEQFF.

This chain links TRBV5-1 with TRBJ2-2, with a tentative D call TRBD2 (5 bases). The V gene's germline CDR1 is SGHRS and CDR2 YFSETQ. The CDR3 spans 14 residues. V gave up 5 bases and J gave up 5 bases, with 13 bases separating them. CDR3 DNA: TGCGCCAGCAGGGAGCAGGAGGCGACCGGGGAGCTGTTTTTT. Translating it yields CASREQEATGELFF.

The genes are TRBV5-1 and TRBJ1-1, with D tentatively TRBD1 (6 bases). The V gene lost 0 bases and the J gene lost 1 base, with 13 bases spanning the gap. CDR1 and CDR2 from the germline V gene are SGHRS and YFSETQ. The CDR3 is made up of 16 amino acids. The CDR3 DNA reads TGCGCCAGCAGCTTGGTACGGCGGGGGGCGAACACTGAAGCTTTCTTT. Protein product: CASSLVRRGANTEAFF.

The rearrangement uses TRBV30 and TRBJ1-5; no clear D gene. Germline V gives CDR1 GTSNPN, CDR2 SVGIG (reference sequence). V dropped 0 bases and J dropped 1 base, with 7 bases sitting between them. The CDR3 is 14 residues long. The CDR3 protein is CAWSVRESNQPQHF. As DNA, the CDR3 is TGTGCCTGGAGTGTACGGGAGAGCAATCAGCCCCAGCATTTT.

This chain links TRBV5-1 with TRBJ2-7, with 7 bases fitting TRBD2. The CDR3 loop spans 15 amino acids. V was pared by 4 bases and J by 3 bases, with 10 bases of the junction left unmatched. The germline CDR1 and CDR2 sequences are SGHRS and YFSETQ. The CDR3 DNA follows: TGCGCCAGCAGCCTGACTAGCAGCCCGGTCTACGAGCAGTACTTC. Translated, it gives CASSLTSSPVYEQYF.

This chain joins TRBV9 and TRBJ1-2; the D is unclear. Trimming removed 0 bases at V and 7 bases at J, with 10 bases between. Per germline, CDR1 SGDLS and CDR2 YYNGEE. CDR3 length: 13 residues. The CDR3 DNA follows: TGTGCCAGCAGCGTAGGGGAGTGGGGTGGCTACACCTTC. Amino acid sequence: CASSVGEWGGYTF. Filled out from reference TRBV9 and TRBJ1-2, the complete variable domain reads DSGVTQTPKHLITATGQRVTLRCSPRSGDLSVYWYQQSLDQGLQFLIQYYNGEERAKGNILERFSAQQFPDLHSELNLSSLELGDSALYFCASSVGEWGGYTFGSGTRLTVV.